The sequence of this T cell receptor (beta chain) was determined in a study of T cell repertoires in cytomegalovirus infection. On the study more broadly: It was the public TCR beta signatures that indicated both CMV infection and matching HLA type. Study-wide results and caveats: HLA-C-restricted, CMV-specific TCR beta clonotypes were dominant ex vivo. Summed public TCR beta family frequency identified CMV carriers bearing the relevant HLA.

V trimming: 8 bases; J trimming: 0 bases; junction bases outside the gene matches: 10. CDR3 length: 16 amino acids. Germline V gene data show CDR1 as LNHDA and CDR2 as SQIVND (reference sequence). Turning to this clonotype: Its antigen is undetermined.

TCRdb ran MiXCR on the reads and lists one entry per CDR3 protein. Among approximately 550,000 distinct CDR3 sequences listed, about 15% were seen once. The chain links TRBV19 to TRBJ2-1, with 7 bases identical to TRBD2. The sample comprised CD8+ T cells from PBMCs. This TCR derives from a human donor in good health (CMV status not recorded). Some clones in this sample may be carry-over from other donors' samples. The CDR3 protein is CASLVGGTGSYNEQFF. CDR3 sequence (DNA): TGTGCCAGTCTCGTGGGAGGGACTGGCTCCTACAATGAGCAGTTCTTC.